These T cell receptor beta chains were read from a single sample in a study of shared clonotypes between healthy human individuals. The method was immunoSEQ multiplex PCR; TCRdb's version includes in-frame clones alone and lacks a portion of them. The sample consists of about 640,000 clones, around 72% of them appearing once. Sequencing was carried out using memory CD4+ T cells sorted from blood. The receptors here all came from a woman in her thirties in good health. Both conserved end residues are part of each CDR3. The order of the fields is V gene, clone size, J gene, D gene, CDR3 DNA, CDR3 protein. A D gene is named only where the DNA matches it firmly. Clone size appears in some rows only: once, few, many, or a class for an expanded clone.

TRBV11-2	-	TRBJ2-5	-	TGTGCCAGCAGCTTAGTTTGGCAGGGTGGCGAGACCCAGTACTTC	CASSLVWQGGETQYF
TRBV28	-	TRBJ1-2	-	TGTGCCAGCAGTTTATTGCTGAGGGGTGGCTACACCTTC	CASSLLLRGGYTF
TRBV10-1	-	TRBJ2-6	-	TGCGCCAGCAGTTTCAACGCACAAAGTCGGGCCAACGTCCTGACTTTC	CASSFNAQSRANVLTF
TRBV30	-	TRBJ1-2	-	TGTGCCTGGAGTATCGGCAGTGGCTATGGCTACACCTTC	CAWSIGSGYGYTF
TRBV19	few	TRBJ2-4	TRBD1	TGTGCCAGTAGTATGGACAGGGGATTTAACATTCAGTACTTC	CASSMDRGFNIQYF
TRBV18	few	TRBJ1-1	-	TGTGCCAGCTCACTTAACACCAGGGTACGCACTGAAGCTTTCTTT	CASSLNTRVRTEAFF
TRBV5-4	-	TRBJ2-1	-	TGTGCCAGCAGCTTAGACGTCTGGGCGAAGGAGCAGTTCTTC	CASSLDVWAKEQFF
TRBV5-1	-	TRBJ2-1	TRBD1	TGCGCCAGCCGCTGGACAGGGACAACCTACAATGAGCAGTTCTTC	CASRWTGTTYNEQFF
TRBV27	-	TRBJ1-1	-	TGTGCCAGCAGTGACCGGGCCAAGACAATGCTAGCTTTCTTT	CASSDRAKTMLAFF
TRBV29-1	-	TRBJ1-1	TRBD1	TGCAGCGTGACCCGAAGGACAGGGCGAGCGGAAGCTTTCTTT	CSVTRRTGRAEAFF
TRBV7-6	-	TRBJ2-4	TRBD2	TGTGCCAGCAGCCCACTGGCGGGAGGCCTAGTCGACAAAAACATTCAGTACTTC	CASSPLAGGLVDKNIQYF
TRBV7-9	-	TRBJ2-3	TRBD1	TGTGCCAGCAGTCCGGGACAGGGCATCACAGATACGCAGTATTTT	CASSPGQGITDTQYF
TRBV19	-	TRBJ2-2	-	TGTGCCAGTAGTACCGGGTCCTCAAACACCGGGGAGCTGTTTTTT	CASSTGSSNTGELFF
TRBV7-3	few	TRBJ2-7	-	TGTGCCAGCAGCTTGCACCGGGGTAGTCTCGAGCAGTACTTC	CASSLHRGSLEQYF
TRBV28	-	TRBJ1-2	-	TGTGCCAGCAGTTTCAGTTCCTATGGCTACACCTTC	CASSFSSYGYTF
TRBV19	-	TRBJ2-2	-	TGTGCCAGTAGAACTATGAACACCGGGGAGCTGTTTTTT	CASRTMNTGELFF
TRBV27	-	TRBJ2-5	TRBD2	TGTGCCAGCAGTTTATCGATAGCAGCGGGAGTAGAGACCCAGTACTTC	CASSLSIAAGVETQYF
TRBV15	-	TRBJ2-1	-	TGTGCCACCAGCAGAGATTTGGGGGAGTGGAACAATGAGCAGTTCTTC	CATSRDLGEWNNEQFF
TRBV5-5	-	TRBJ2-7	-	TGTGCCAGCATCAGGGGGGCCTACTACGAGCAGTACTTC	CASIRGAYYEQYF
TRBV28	-	TRBJ1-2	-	TGTGCCAGCAGTTTCGAAGGGACAAACCTTTATGGCTACACCTTC	CASSFEGTNLYGYTF
TRBV25-1	once	TRBJ2-5	TRBD1	TGTGCCAGCAGACCGACAGGGGAAGAGACCCAGTACTTC	CASRPTGEETQYF
TRBV19	-	TRBJ2-5	-	TGTGCCAGTAGAAAAGGGATTTTGGAGACCCAGTACTTC	CASRKGILETQYF
TRBV4-2	-	TRBJ2-3	TRBD2	TGTGCCAGCAGCCAAGCAATCACGGGACTAGCGGTTCGGGGCACAGATACGCAGTATTTT	CASSQAITGLAVRGTDTQYF
TRBV28	-	TRBJ1-1	-	TGTGCCAGCAGTTTACGACAGCCGAACACTGAAGCTTTCTTT	CASSLRQPNTEAFF
TRBV25-1	-	TRBJ1-4	-	TGTGCCAGCAGTGCCCGGGGCACCGGGAAGTATGAAAAACTGTTTTTT	CASSARGTGKYEKLFF
TRBV19	-	TRBJ2-5	TRBD2	TGTGCCAGTAGTCCTTTAGCGGGAGTGAAGACCCAGTACTTC	CASSPLAGVKTQYF
TRBV7-3	-	TRBJ1-1	-	TGTGCCAGCAGCAGGGAGATGAACACTGAAGCTTTCTTT	CASSREMNTEAFF
TRBV10-3	-	TRBJ1-2	TRBD1	TGTGCCATCAGTGACCGGACAGGGGGACTCTATGGCTACACCTTC	CAISDRTGGLYGYTF
TRBV11-2	-	TRBJ2-1	-	TGTGCCAGCAGCTTCAGTGAGCAGTTCTTC	CASSFSEQFF
TRBV5-4	few	TRBJ2-7	TRBD1	TGTGCCAGCAGCTTAGCCGGGACAGGGGGGGACGAGCAGTACTTC	CASSLAGTGGDEQYF
TRBV19	-	TRBJ1-2	-	TGTGCCAGTCGTAGTGGGTTAGCCTATGGCTACACCTTC	CASRSGLAYGYTF
TRBV19	once	TRBJ1-3	-	TGTGCCAGTAGTATCCGGGACACTAGCTCTGGAAACACCATATATTTT	CASSIRDTSSGNTIYF
TRBV7-9	-	TRBJ2-7	-	TGTGCCAGCAGTTCTGGGGGACACTACGAGCAGTACTTC	CASSSGGHYEQYF
TRBV5-6	-	TRBJ2-7	TRBD2	TGTGCCAGCAGCTTATATAGCGGGAGTGGTTACGAGCAGTACTTC	CASSLYSGSGYEQYF
TRBV7-3	few	TRBJ2-5	TRBD1	TGTGCCAGCAGCGCGAAAAGATCCGGGACAGGGGGACAAGAGACCCAGTACTTC	CASSAKRSGTGGQETQYF
TRBV27	-	TRBJ2-3	-	TGTGCCAGCAGTTTAAGGTGGGAAGATACGCAGTATTTT	CASSLRWEDTQYF
TRBV7-9	once	TRBJ2-7	-	TGTGCCAGCAGCGAATCAGGGTCCGGGTCCTACGAGCAGTACTTC	CASSESGSGSYEQYF
TRBV28	-	TRBJ1-4	-	TGTGCCAGCAGTTTGGGGGGGGTTCGTGAAAAACTGTTTTTT	CASSLGGVREKLFF
TRBV28	-	TRBJ2-7	-	TGTGCCAGCACCATGGACAGATACTACGAGCAGTACTTC	CASTMDRYYEQYF
TRBV5-4	-	TRBJ2-1	-	TGTGCCAGCAGCCTAAGGGGGGACAGACCCTACAATGAGCAGTTCTTC	CASSLRGDRPYNEQFF
TRBV7-8	-	TRBJ2-7	-	TGTGCCAGCAGCTTAAGTTCGGGGGCCTACGAGCAGTACTTC	CASSLSSGAYEQYF
TRBV5-1	-	TRBJ1-2	-	TGCGCCAGCAGCGTCACAGGGCCCTCTAACTATGGCTACACCTTC	CASSVTGPSNYGYTF
TRBV11-2	-	TRBJ2-2	TRBD1	TGTGCCAGCAGCCCACAGGGGGGTACCGGGGAGCTGTTTTTT	CASSPQGGTGELFF
TRBV6-5	-	TRBJ2-7	TRBD1	TGTGCCAGCAGTCGACAGGGTGGCGAGCAGTACTTC	CASSRQGGEQYF